What follows describes a single TCR beta chain. Antigen unknown. This specimen belongs to a study of T cells after yellow fever vaccination. Overall study findings and caveats: Weaker, the secondary response peaked sooner, at day 5 versus 15. Detected again after the booster were most primary-vaccination clones, at 95% to 98% CD4 and 80% to 90% CD8. A minor fraction of clonotypes spanned both CD4 and CD8 compartments.

One entry per CDR3 protein, called by TCRdb with MiXCR from the 5' RACE reads. There are hundreds of thousands of distinct CDR3 sequences in the sample; about 19% occur only once, and over 11% lies in the top ten. The sample was PBMCs, taken 15 days after the yellow fever booster vaccination. This sequence originates from a man aged 25-45 years who received the YFV17D yellow fever vaccine.

This CDR3 is CASSFRQGDEKLFF. Here the CDR3 DNA reads TGTGCCAGCAGTTTTCGTCAGGGGGATGAAAAACTGTTTTTT. The chain links TRBV12-3 or TRBV12-4 to TRBJ1-4, with 7 bases matching TRBD1. The J segment lost 6 bases and the V segment lost 3 bases, leaving 4 bases of the junction unmatched. CDR3 length: 14 amino acids.